The sample holds a few counts of the clone carrying this TCR beta chain. What it binds is not known. Assay: immunoSEQ multiplex PCR; the TCRdb copy retains only in-frame clones and omits some. The sample carries 65,000 to 70,000 clones, roughly 76% recorded once. The entry originates in a study of OX40 agonist ivuxolimab in advanced cancers. On the study more broadly: At just under 85% male, the cohort had a mean age of approximately 64 years, ranging from roughly 20 to 85. Eligibility rules accepted prior anti-PD-1, anti-PD-L1 or anti-CTLA-4 therapy, and over 30% had some.

Individuals having autoimmune disease history or systemic immunosuppression were not enrolled. Study findings and constraints: There was clonal expansion of CD4+ and CD8+ blood T cells by week 6 at 0.1 to 3.0 mg/kg.

The CDR3 consists of 13 residues. Trimming stripped 6 bases from V and 5 bases from J, with 14 bases between. The germline V gene encodes CDR1 MNHEY and CDR2 SVGAGI. The genes are TRBV6-5 and TRBJ2-7, with D perhaps TRBD1 (5 bases). This clonotype originated in an adult with an advanced solid tumor such as melanoma, head and neck, liver or kidney cancer. This specimen was CD4+ or CD8+ T cells sorted from blood, taken in a trial of the OX40 agonist ivuxolimab. Written as DNA, the CDR3 is TGTGCCAGCAGGACGGCCAGGGTCAACGAGCAGTACTTC. Protein sequence: CASRTARVNEQYF.